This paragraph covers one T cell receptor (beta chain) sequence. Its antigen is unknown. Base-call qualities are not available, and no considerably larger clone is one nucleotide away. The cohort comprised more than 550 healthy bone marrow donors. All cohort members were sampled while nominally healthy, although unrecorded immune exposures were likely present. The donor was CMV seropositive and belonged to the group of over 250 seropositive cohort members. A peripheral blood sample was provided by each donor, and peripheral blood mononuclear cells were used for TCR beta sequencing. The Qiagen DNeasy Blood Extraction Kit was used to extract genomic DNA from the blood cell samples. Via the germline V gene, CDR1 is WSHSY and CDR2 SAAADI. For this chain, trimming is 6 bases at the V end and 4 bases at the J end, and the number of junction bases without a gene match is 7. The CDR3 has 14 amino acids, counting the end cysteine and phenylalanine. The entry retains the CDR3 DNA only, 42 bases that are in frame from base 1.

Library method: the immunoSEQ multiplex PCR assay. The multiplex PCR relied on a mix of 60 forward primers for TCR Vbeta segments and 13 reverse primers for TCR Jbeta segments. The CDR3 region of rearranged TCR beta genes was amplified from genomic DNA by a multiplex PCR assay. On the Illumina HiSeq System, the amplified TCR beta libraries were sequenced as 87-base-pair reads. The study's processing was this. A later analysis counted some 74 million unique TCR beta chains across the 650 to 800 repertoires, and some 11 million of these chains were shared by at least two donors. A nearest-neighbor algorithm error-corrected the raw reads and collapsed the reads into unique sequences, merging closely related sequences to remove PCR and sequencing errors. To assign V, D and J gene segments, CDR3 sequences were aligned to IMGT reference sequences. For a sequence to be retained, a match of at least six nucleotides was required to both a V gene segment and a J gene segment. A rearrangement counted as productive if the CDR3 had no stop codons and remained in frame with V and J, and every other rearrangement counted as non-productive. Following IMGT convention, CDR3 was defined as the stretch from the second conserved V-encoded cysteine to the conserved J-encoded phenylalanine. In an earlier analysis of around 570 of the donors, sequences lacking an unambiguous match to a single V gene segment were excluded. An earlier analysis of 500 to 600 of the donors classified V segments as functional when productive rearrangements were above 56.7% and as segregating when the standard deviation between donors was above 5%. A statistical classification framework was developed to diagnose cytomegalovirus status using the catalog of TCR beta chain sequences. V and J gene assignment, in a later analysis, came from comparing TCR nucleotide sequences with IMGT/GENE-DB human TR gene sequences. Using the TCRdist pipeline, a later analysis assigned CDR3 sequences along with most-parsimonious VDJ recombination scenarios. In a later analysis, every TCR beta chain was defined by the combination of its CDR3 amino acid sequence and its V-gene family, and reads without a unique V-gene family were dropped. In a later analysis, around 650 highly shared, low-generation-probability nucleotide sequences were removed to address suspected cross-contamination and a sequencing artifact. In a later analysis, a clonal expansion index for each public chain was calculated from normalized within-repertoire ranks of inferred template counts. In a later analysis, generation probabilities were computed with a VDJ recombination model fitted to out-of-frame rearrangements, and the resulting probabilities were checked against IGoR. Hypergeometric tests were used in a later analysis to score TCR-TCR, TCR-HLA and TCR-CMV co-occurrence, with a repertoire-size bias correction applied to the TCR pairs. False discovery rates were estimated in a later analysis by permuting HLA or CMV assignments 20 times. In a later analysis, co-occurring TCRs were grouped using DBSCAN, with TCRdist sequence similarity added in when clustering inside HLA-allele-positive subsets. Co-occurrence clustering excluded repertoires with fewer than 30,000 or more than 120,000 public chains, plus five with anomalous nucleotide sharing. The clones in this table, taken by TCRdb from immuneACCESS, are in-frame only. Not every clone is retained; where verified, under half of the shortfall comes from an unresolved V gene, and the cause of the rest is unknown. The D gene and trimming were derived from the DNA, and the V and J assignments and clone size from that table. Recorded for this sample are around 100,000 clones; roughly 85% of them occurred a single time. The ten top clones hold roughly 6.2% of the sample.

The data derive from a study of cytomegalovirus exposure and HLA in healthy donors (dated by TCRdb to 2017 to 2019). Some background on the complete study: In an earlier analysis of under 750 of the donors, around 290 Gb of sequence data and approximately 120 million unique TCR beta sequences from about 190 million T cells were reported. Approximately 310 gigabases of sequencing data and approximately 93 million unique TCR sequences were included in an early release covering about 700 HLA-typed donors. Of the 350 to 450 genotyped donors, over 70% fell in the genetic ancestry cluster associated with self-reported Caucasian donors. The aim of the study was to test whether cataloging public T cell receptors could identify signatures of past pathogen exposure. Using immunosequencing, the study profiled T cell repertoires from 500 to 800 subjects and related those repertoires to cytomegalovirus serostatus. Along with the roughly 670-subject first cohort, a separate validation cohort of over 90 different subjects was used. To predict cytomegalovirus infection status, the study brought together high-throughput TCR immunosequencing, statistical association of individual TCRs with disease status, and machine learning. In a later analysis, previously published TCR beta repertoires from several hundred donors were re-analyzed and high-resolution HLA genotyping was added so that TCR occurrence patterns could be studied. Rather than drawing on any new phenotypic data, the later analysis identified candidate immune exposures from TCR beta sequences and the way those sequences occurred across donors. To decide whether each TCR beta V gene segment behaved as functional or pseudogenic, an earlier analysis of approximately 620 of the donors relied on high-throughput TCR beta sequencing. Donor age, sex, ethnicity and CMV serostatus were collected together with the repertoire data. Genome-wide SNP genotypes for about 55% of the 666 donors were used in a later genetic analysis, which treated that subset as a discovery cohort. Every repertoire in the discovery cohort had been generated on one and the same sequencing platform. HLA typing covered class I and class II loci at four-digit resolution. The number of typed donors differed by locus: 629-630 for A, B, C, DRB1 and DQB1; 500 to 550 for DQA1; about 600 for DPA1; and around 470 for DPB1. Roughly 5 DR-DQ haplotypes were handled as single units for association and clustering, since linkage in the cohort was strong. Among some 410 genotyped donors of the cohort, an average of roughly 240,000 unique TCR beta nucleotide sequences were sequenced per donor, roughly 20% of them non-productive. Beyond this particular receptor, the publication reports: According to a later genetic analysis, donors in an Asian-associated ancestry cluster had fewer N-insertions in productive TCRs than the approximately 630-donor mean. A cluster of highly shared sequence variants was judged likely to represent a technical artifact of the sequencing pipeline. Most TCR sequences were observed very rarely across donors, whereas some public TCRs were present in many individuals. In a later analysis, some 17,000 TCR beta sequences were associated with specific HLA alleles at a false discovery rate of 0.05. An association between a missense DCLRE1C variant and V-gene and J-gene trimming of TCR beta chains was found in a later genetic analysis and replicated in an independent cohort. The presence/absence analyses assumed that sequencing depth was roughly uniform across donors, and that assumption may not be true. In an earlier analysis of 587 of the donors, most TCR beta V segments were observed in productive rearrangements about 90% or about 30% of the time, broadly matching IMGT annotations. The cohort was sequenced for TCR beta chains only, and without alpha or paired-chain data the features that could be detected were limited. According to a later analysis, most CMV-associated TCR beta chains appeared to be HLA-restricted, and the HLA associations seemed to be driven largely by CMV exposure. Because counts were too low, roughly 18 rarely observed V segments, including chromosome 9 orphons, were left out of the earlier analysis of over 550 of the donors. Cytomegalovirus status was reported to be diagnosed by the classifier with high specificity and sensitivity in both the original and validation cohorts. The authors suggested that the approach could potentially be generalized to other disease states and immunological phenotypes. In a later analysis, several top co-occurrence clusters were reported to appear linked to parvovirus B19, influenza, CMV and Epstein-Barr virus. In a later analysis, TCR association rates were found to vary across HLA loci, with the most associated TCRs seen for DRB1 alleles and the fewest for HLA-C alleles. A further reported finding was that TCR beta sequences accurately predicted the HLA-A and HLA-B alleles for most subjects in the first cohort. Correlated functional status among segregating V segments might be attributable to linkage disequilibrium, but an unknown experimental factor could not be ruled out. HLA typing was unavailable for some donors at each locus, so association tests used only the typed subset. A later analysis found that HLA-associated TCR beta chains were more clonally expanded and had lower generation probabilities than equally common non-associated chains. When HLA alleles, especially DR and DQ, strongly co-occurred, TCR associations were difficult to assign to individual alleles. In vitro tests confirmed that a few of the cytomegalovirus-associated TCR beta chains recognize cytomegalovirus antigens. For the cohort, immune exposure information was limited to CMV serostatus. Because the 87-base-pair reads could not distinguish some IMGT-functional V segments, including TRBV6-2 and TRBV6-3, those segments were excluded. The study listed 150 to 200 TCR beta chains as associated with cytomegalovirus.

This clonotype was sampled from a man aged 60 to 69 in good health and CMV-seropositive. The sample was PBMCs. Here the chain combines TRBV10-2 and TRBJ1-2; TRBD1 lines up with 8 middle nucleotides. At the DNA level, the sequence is TGCGCCAGCAGCGACCCCGGGACAGGCTATGGCTACACCTTC. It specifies CASSDPGTGYGYTF.